Listed below are T cell receptor beta chains from one sample, sequenced in a study of early T cells in non-severe SARS-CoV-2 infection. TCRdb passed the 5' RACE reads through MiXCR, listing each CDR3 protein once. The sample shows 50,000 to 65,000 distinct CDR3 sequences, about 8.9% of them seen only once. The sample consisted of whole blood. The source is an adult who was a healthcare worker with PCR-confirmed SARS-CoV-2 infection or an uninfected control (not recorded which). The CDR3 runs from the conserved cysteine through the conserved F or W. The order of the fields is CDR3 length, V gene, clone size, J gene, D gene, CDR3 DNA, CDR3 protein. The D gene is left open where the match is weak. Size is omitted from some rows. Given values are once, few, many or a class for expanded clones.

>15|TRBV4-1|many|TRBJ2-5|TRBD1
TGCGCCAGCAGCCAAGTTGACAGGGACCAAGAGACCCAGTACTTC
CASSQVDRDQETQYF
>14|TRBV10-3|many|TRBJ2-1|TRBD2
TGTGCCACCGGGATACTAGCGGGCCACAATGAGCAGTTCTTC
CATGILAGHNEQFF
>14|TRBV7-6|many|TRBJ2-7|TRBD1
TGTGCCAGCAGCTTTGGGACAGGGAACTACGAGCAGTACTTC
CASSFGTGNYEQYF
>14|TRBV18|-|TRBJ2-5|-
TGTGCCAGCTCACCACCAAACAGTAAAGAGACCCAGTACTTC
CASSPPNSKETQYF
>17|TRBV7-9|few|TRBJ2-4|TRBD1
TGTGCCAGCAGCCAGAGCGGACAGGGGGCGGCCAAAAACATTCAGTACTTC
CASSQSGQGAAKNIQYF
>15|TRBV11-2|-|TRBJ1-3|TRBD1
TGTGCCAGCAGCTTAGTTGGACAGGGACGAAACACCATATATTTT
CASSLVGQGRNTIYF
>16|TRBV6-1|-|TRBJ1-3|-
TGTGCCAGCAGTCCCTGGGGCAGGGGAAGTGAAAACACCATATATTTT
CASSPWGRGSENTIYF
>16|TRBV28|few|TRBJ2-3|TRBD1
TGTGCCAGCAGTCTCCCCGGACAGGGTAAAACAGATACGCAGTATTTT
CASSLPGQGKTDTQYF
>13|TRBV29-1|many|TRBJ2-7|-
TGCAGCGTTGTTGCAGCAAACTCCTACGAGCAGTACTTC
CSVVAANSYEQYF
>15|TRBV5-4|many|TRBJ2-6|-
TGTGCCAGCAGCCCCGGATCCTCTGGGGCCAACGTCCTGACTTTC
CASSPGSSGANVLTF
>15|TRBV12-3/TRBV12-4|-|TRBJ2-5|-
TGTGCCAGCAGTTCGGAGGGACGGAACCAAGAGACCCAGTACTTC
CASSSEGRNQETQYF
>12|TRBV28|few|TRBJ1-2|-
TGTGCCAGCAGTCCGCAGTACTATGGCTACACCTTC
CASSPQYYGYTF
>15|TRBV19|many|TRBJ1-2|-
TGTGCCAGTAGCTCCCCCGGGAAAGCTAACTATGGCTACACCTTC
CASSSPGKANYGYTF
>15|TRBV29-1|few|TRBJ2-3|-
TGCAGCGTTTTCGCGGGCAACTTGAACACAGATACGCAGTATTTT
CSVFAGNLNTDTQYF
>13|TRBV4-3|many|TRBJ1-2|-
TGCGCCAGCAGCCAAGATAGAAGACGAGGGTACACCTTC
CASSQDRRRGYTF
>14|TRBV2|-|TRBJ1-2|TRBD1
TGTGCCAGCGGCCGGGACAGGGACGTCTATGGCTACACCTTC
CASGRDRDVYGYTF
>17|TRBV7-3|many|TRBJ2-1|-
TGTGCCAGCAGCAAGATAAATCTGGGAGCGTCCTACAATGAGCAGTTCTTC
CASSKINLGASYNEQFF
>11|TRBV29-1|many|TRBJ1-1|TRBD1
TGCACGTTTAGGACAGGGGGTAGGGCTTTCTTT
CTFRTGGRAFF
>16|TRBV6-2/TRBV6-3|few|TRBJ1-5|TRBD1
TGTGCCAGCAGTTACGGAGGGACAGGGGGATATCAGCCCCAGCATTTT
CASSYGGTGGYQPQHF
>15|TRBV20-1|many|TRBJ1-5|-
TGCAGTGCTAGAGTCATGGGGCTTCGGGGTCAGCCCCAGCATTTT
CSARVMGLRGQPQHF
>15|TRBV5-6|-|TRBJ1-2|TRBD1
TGTGCCAGCAGCCCCTGGGACAGGGGAAACTATGGCTACACCTTC
CASSPWDRGNYGYTF
>15|TRBV7-2|many|TRBJ2-1|TRBD2
TGTGCCAGCAGCTTGTCTAGCGGGAATTACAATGAGCAGTTCTTC
CASSLSSGNYNEQFF
>13|TRBV21-1|many|TRBJ1-1|-
TGTGCCAGCACGACTTGTGTATGGGCTGAAGCTTTCTTT
CASTTCVWAEAFF
>14|TRBV7-2|many|TRBJ1-4|-
TGTGCCAGCAGCTTAGCCCAGTTCAATGAAAAACTGTTTTTT
CASSLAQFNEKLFF
>17|TRBV6-2/TRBV6-3|many|TRBJ2-3|-
TGTGCCAGCAGTTACTCGATCGGGGCCCACTCGTCAGATACGCAGTATTTT
CASSYSIGAHSSDTQYF
>15|TRBV24-1|many|TRBJ2-1|TRBD2
TGTGCCACCAGTGATCGCGGGAGTAGTCGGAATGAGCAGTTCTTC
CATSDRGSSRNEQFF
>13|TRBV28|many|TRBJ2-7|-
TGTGCCACCCAGCCTAGCGAACAATCCGAGCAGTACTTC
CATQPSEQSEQYF
>16|TRBV5-4|-|TRBJ2-5|TRBD1
TGTGCCAGCAGCTTGGCCGGGACAGGGGGCACGAAGACCCAGTACTTC
CASSLAGTGGTKTQYF
>14|TRBV5-1|many|TRBJ2-1|-
TGCGCCAGCAGCTTGGAGACGGGACCACTCGAGCAGTTCTTC
CASSLETGPLEQFF
>15|TRBV7-2|-|TRBJ1-4|TRBD1
TGTGCCAGCAGCTTATTAGGGACAGATACAGAAAAACTGTTTTTT
CASSLLGTDTEKLFF
>15|TRBV2|-|TRBJ1-1|TRBD1
TGTGCCAGCAGGGGGGACAGTACAATAAACACTGAAGCTTTCTTT
CASRGDSTINTEAFF
>14|TRBV7-2|-|TRBJ1-1|-
TGTGCCAGCAGCCCAGGTTGGGGCAGGGGATCGGCTTTCTTT
CASSPGWGRGSAFF
>13|TRBV7-2|few|TRBJ2-1|-
TGTGCCAGTACAGAAGCGTACCACAATGAGCAGTTCTTC
CASTEAYHNEQFF
>14|TRBV20-1|many|TRBJ1-1|-
TGCAGTGCTAGAGTGGCAGGGGAAAACACTGAAGCTTTCTTT
CSARVAGENTEAFF
>20|TRBV7-9|-|TRBJ1-5|-
TGTGCCAGCAGCCCCCTATCAGGGGCCCGAACCATTGTTGGACATCAGCCCCAGCATTTT
CASSPLSGARTIVGHQPQHF
>12|TRBV29-1|few|TRBJ1-1|TRBD1
TGCAGCGTCCAGACAGGGCGGACTGAAGCTTTCTTT
CSVQTGRTEAFF
>12|TRBV5-4|many|TRBJ2-3|-
TGTGCCAGCAGCTTGGTGGGATCTACGCAGTATTTT
CASSLVGSTQYF